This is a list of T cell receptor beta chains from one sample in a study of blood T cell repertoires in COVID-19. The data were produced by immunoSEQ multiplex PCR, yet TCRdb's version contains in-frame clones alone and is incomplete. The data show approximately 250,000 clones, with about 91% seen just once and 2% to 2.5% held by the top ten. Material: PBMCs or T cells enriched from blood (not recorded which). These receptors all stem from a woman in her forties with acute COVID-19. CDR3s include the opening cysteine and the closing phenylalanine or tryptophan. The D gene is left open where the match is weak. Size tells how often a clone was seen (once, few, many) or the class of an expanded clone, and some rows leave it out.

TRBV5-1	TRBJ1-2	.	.	TGCGCCAGCAGCCCCTCGGTGGGGAGCTATGGCTACACCTTC	CASSPSVGSYGYTF
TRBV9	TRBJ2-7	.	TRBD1	TGTGCCAGCAGCACCCGACAGGGACCCTACGAGCAGTACTTC	CASSTRQGPYEQYF
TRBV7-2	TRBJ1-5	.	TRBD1	TGTGCCAGCAGCCGGGACAGGGGGTGGCCCCAGCATTTT	CASSRDRGWPQHF
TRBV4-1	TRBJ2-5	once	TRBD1	TGCGCCAGCAGCCAAGGGACAGGGGCCTGGGAGACCCAGTACTTC	CASSQGTGAWETQYF
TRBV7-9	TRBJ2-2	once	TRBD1	TGTGCCAGCTTGACAGGGGCGAGGGGGAACACCGGGGAGCTGTTTTTT	CASLTGARGNTGELFF
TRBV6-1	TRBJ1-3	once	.	TGTGCCAGCAGTGACCGCCTCAGGGTTCATTTT	CASSDRLRVHF
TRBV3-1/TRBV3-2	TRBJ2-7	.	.	TGTGCCAGCAGCCAAGAAGTGGCCAGGGCCTACGAGCAGTACTTC	CASSQEVARAYEQYF
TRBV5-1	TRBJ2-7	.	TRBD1	TGCGCCAGCAGCTTGGTGACAGGGGGAAGGTACGAGCAGTACTTC	CASSLVTGGRYEQYF
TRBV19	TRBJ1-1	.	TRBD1	TGTGCCAGTAGGGGGGGACAGCTAAACACTGAAGCTTTCTTT	CASRGGQLNTEAFF
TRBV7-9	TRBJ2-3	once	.	TGTGCCAGCAGCTTAAGCGGGAGCACAGATACGCAGTATTTT	CASSLSGSTDTQYF
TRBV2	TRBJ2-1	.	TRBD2	TGTGCCAGCGGCACTAGCGGCTCCTACAATGAGCAGTTCTTC	CASGTSGSYNEQFF
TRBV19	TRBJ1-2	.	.	TGTGCCAGTAGAATCAGGGGACAAAACTATGGCTACACCTTC	CASRIRGQNYGYTF
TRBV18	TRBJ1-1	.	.	TGTGCCAGCTCACCACAGGGGGTAGGCACTGAAGCTTTCTTT	CASSPQGVGTEAFF
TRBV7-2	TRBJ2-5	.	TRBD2	TGTGCCAGCAGCCACCTACTAGCGGGGGATAAGGAGACCCAGTACTTC	CASSHLLAGDKETQYF
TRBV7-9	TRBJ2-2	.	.	TGTGCCAGCAGCTTACCCAAGCCCGGGACAACGAACACCGGGGAGCTGTTTTTT	CASSLPKPGTTNTGELFF
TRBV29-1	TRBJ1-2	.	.	TGCAGCGTTGGACTGCCGAGCTATGGCTACACCTTC	CSVGLPSYGYTF
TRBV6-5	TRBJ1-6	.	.	TGTGCCAGCAGTTACGCAGGGTATTCACCCCTCCACTTT	CASSYAGYSPLHF
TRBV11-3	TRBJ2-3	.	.	TGTGCCAGCAGCTTAGATCGACTCAGGGTTCCGGGCACAGATACGCAGTATTTT	CASSLDRLRVPGTDTQYF
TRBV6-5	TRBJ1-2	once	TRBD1	TGTGCCAGCAGCCCAGGGGGCTACTATGGCTACACCTTC	CASSPGGYYGYTF
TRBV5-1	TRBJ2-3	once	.	TGCGCCAGCAGACCCGAGCCTAGGGATACGCAGTATTTT	CASRPEPRDTQYF
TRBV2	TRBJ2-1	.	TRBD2	TGTGCCAGCAAGGGACTAGCGGGAGGACCAGGCTCCTACAATGAGCAGTTCTTC	CASKGLAGGPGSYNEQFF
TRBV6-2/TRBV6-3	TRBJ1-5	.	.	TGTGCCAGCAGTTACAGTCGGGGACAGCCCCAGCATTTT	CASSYSRGQPQHF
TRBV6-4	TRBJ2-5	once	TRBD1	TGTGCCAGCCGGACAGGGCGAGGAGAGACCCAGTACTTC	CASRTGRGETQYF
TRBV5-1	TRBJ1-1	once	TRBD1	TGCGCCAGCAGCCCCTCGGGACAGGAATCGAACACTGAAGCTTTCTTT	CASSPSGQESNTEAFF
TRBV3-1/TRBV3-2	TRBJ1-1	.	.	TGTGCCAGCAGCCCTCGGTACAACACTGAAGCTTTCTTT	CASSPRYNTEAFF
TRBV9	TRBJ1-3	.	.	TGTGCCAGCAGCGACGACACCCTGGGTGGAAACACCATATATTTT	CASSDDTLGGNTIYF
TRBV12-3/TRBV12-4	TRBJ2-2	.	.	TGTGCCAGCAGTTTAAGTGCGGGGGAGCTGTTTTTT	CASSLSAGELFF
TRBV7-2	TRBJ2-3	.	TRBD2	TGTGCCAGCACCCTGGATGGCGGGGGAGGGGATACGCAGTATTTT	CASTLDGGGGDTQYF
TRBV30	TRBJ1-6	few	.	TGTGCCTGGAGTCCCAGGGTAGGGCGTTCACCCCTCCACTTT	CAWSPRVGRSPLHF
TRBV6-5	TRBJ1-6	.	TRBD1	TGTGCCAGCAGTTACGAGGGGGCGAAGAATTCACCCCTCCACTTT	CASSYEGAKNSPLHF
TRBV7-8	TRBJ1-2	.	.	TGTGCCAGCAGCTTAGACCGCCAGGGGTTGCGGTACACCTTC	CASSLDRQGLRYTF
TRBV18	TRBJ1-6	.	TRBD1	TGTGCCAGCTCACTCGCCCAATCAGGACAGGCAAATTCACCCCTCCACTTT	CASSLAQSGQANSPLHF
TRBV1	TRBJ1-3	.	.	TGCACCAGCAGCCAAGAAGGCCTGAGGGGGTGCTCCTCTGGAAACACCATATATTTT	CTSSQEGLRGCSSGNTIYF
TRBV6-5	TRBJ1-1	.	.	TGTGCCAGCGGGGCCACGAACACTGAAGCTTTCTTT	CASGATNTEAFF
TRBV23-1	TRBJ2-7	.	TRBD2	TGCGCCAGCAGTCAGATAGCGGGGATAAACTCCTACGAGCAGTACTTC	CASSQIAGINSYEQYF
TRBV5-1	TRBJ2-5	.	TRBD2	TGCGCCAGCAGCCCGACTAGCGCAGAGACCCAGTACTTC	CASSPTSAETQYF
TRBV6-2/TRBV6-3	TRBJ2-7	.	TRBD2	TGTGCCAGCAGTTACACCCTTAGCGGGGTAGCCTCCTACGAGCAGTACTTC	CASSYTLSGVASYEQYF
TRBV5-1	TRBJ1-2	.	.	TGCGCCAGCAGCTTGTCAGCGAACTATGGCTACACCTTC	CASSLSANYGYTF
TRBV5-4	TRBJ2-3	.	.	TGTGCCAGCAGCCTCCCATTGAGGGATACGCAGTATTTT	CASSLPLRDTQYF
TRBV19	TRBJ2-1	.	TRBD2	TGTGCCAGTAGTGTGGGACTAGTAGCGGCCGCCTACAATGAGCAGTTCTTC	CASSVGLVAAAYNEQFF
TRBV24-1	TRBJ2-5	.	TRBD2	TGTGCCACCAGTGATTGGGGCGGGAGTGAGACCCAGTACTTC	CATSDWGGSETQYF
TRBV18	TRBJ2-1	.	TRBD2	TGTGCCAGCTCAAGCATTAGCGGGGGGGACAATGAGCAGTTCTTC	CASSSISGGDNEQFF
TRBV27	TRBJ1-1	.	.	TGTGCCAGCAGCGGGACACCACCCCGACGGAACACTGAAGCTTTCTTT	CASSGTPPRRNTEAFF
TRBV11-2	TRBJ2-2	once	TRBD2	TGTGCCAGCAGCTTAAGGACTAGTGGTCCGGGAGAGCTGTTTTTT	CASSLRTSGPGELFF
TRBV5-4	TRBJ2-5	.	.	TGTGCCAGCAGCGGAGGGGCAGATGAGACCCAGTACTTC	CASSGGADETQYF
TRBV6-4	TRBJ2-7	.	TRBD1	TGTGCCAGCCGAGTCCCAGGGGGCGGGCGGCAAATAACCTACGAGCAGTACTTC	CASRVPGGGRQITYEQYF
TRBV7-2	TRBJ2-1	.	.	TGTGCCAGCAGCTTAAGGCGGGATAATGAGCAGTTCTTC	CASSLRRDNEQFF
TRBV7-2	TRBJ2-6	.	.	TGTGCCAGCAGCTTAGCCAGCTCTGGGGCCAACGTCCTGACTTTC	CASSLASSGANVLTF
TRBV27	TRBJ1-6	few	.	TGTGCCAGCAGTTTACTAACCGGACAGCGTAATTCACCCCTCCACTTT	CASSLLTGQRNSPLHF
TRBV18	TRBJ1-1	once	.	TGTGCCAGCTCACCGGGCCGGGGAGATTTTGAAGCTTTCTTT	CASSPGRGDFEAFF
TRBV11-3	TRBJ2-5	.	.	TGTGCCAGCAGCCCCCGGGACACACAAGAGACCCAGTACTTC	CASSPRDTQETQYF
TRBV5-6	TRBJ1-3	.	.	TGTGCCAGCAGCACTAGGACGATCTCTGGAAACACCATATATTTT	CASSTRTISGNTIYF
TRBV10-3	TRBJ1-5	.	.	TGTGCCATCAGTGAGTCGGGGTCAACGGGGGATCAGCCCCAGCATTTT	CAISESGSTGDQPQHF
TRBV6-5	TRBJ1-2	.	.	TGTGCCAGCAGTTACGGGGGCGGCTATGGCTACACCTTC	CASSYGGGYGYTF
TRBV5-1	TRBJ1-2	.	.	TGCGCCAGCAGCTCCGGGGAAAACTATGGCTACACCTTC	CASSSGENYGYTF
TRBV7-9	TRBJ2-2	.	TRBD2	TGTGCCAGCAGCTCGACCACCCCCGGACTAGCGGGAGGCACCGGGGAGCTGTTTTTT	CASSSTTPGLAGGTGELFF